What follows are 14 T cell receptor beta chains derived from one specimen sequenced in a study of T cells after yellow fever vaccination. TCRdb called the 5' RACE reads again in MiXCR, with one record for every CDR3 protein. The sample contains about 85,000 distinct CDR3 sequences, less than 15% of which appear only once. Sample: CD8+ T cells not binding an NS4B(214-222) dextramer, sorted from PBMCs, taken about 21 days after the first yellow fever vaccination. These receptors were collected from a man aged 18 to 29 who received the YFV17D yellow fever vaccine.

This rearrangement joins TRBV5-5 to TRBJ2-7; D gene unclear. The CDR3 has 12 residues. Per germline, CDR1 SGHKS and CDR2 YYEKEE (reference sequence). Trimming stripped 4 bases from V and 3 bases from J, with 8 bases between. The CDR3 DNA follows: TGTGCCAGCAGCCTGATGAACTACGAGCAGTACTTC. Protein product: CASSLMNYEQYF.

The chain couples TRBV7-9 to TRBJ1-5; maybe TRBD1 (5 bases). The germline V gene has CDR1 SEHNR and CDR2 FQNEAQ (reference sequence). This CDR3 comprises 15 residues. Trimming cost V 2 bases and J 6 bases, with 14 bases left between them. The CDR3 coding sequence is TGTGCCAGCAGCTTATGGGGGGAAGGAGTTCAGCCCCAGCATTTT. Protein sequence: CASSLWGEGVQPQHF.

This clonotype has just a few counts. The rearrangement links TRBV6-5 to TRBJ2-3; 9 positions match TRBD1. Trimming at V came to 2 bases and at J to 6 bases, leaving 3 bases not matched to a gene. The CDR3 runs to 14 residues. Germline V CDR1 and CDR2: MNHEY, SVGAGI. DNA for the CDR3: TGTGCCAGCAGTTACGGGACAGGGCGGGATACGCAGTATTTT. Its protein product is CASSYGTGRDTQYF.

Only a few counts were recorded for this clonotype. V gene TRBV2 combines with J gene TRBJ1-5; 9 bases agree with TRBD1. The CDR3 contains 15 residues. Germline V gene lookup returns CDR1 SNHLY and CDR2 FYNNEI. With V trimmed by 8 bases and J by 3 bases, 8 bases remained unmatched. CDR3 coding DNA: TGTGCCAGCCGGTCGGGGACAGGGCACAATCAGCCCCAGCATTTT. As protein: CASRSGTGHNQPQHF.

The J gene is TRBJ1-1, the V gene TRBV7-9; no reliable D call. The CDR3 sequence is 11 residues long. The V gene's germline CDR1 is SEHNR and CDR2 FQNEAQ (reference sequence). V was pared by 1 base and J by 12 bases, with 9 bases between. CDR3 in DNA: TGTGCCAGCAGCTTAGTTTCGGGAACTTTCTTT. Residues: CASSLVSGTFF.

The chain uses TRBV11-2 and TRBJ2-1, with 7 bases fitting TRBD2. With 7 bases clipped from V and 7 bases from J, the junction kept 7 bases outside the gene matches. The CDR3 has 13 residues. CDR1 and CDR2 (germline): SGHAT, FQNNGV. The CDR3 region is CASTERGRNEQFF. The CDR3 DNA reads TGTGCCAGCACGGAGCGGGGCAGGAATGAGCAGTTCTTC.

The rearrangement joins TRBV4-1 to TRBJ2-1; 9 bases match TRBD1. V dropped 4 bases and J dropped 3; count of bases not matched to a gene: 7. The CDR3 contains 16 residues. CDR1 and CDR2 (germline): MGHRA, YSYEKL. As DNA, the CDR3 is TGCGCCAGCAGCCTCAGATCGACAGGGGGCTACAATGAGCAGTTCTTC. Translated: CASSLRSTGGYNEQFF.

This clonotype was seen more than once but under ten times. The chain has TRBV4-3 and TRBJ1-1; D call uncertain. This CDR3 comprises 14 residues. Trimming took off 0 bases at V and 1 base at J, with 6 bases between the two ends. Per the germline V gene, CDR1 is LGHNA and CDR2 is YSLEER. This chain's CDR3 is CASSQDPGNTEAFF. The CDR3 coding sequence is TGCGCCAGCAGCCAAGATCCAGGGAACACTGAAGCTTTCTTT.

This clonotype was detected a few times. V gene TRBV11-2 combines with J gene TRBJ2-5, with D unclear. Germline V gene sequence: CDR1 SGHAT, CDR2 FQNNGV. V was cut by 6 bases and J by 4 bases, with 12 bases left in between. The CDR3 spans 13 residues. As DNA, the CDR3 is TGTGCCAGCAGTCCGTGGGCCGGAGAGACCCAGTACTTC. It yields the protein CASSPWAGETQYF.

V and J are TRBV13 and TRBJ2-1; 7 bases are a match to TRBD2. CDR1 and CDR2 (germline): PRHDT, FYEKMQ (reference sequence). This CDR3 comprises 13 residues. The V and J ends lost 3 bases and 8 bases, in that order; junction bases with no gene match: 4. For the CDR3, the DNA is TGTGCCAGCAGCTTGGGGGGGATTGATGAGCAGTTCTTC. Protein: CASSLGGIDEQFF.

This clonotype was counted a few times. V gene TRBV7-2 combines with J gene TRBJ2-2; D is possibly TRBD1 (6 bases). The V gene lost 7 bases and the J gene lost 6 bases, with 12 bases spanning the gap. The CDR3 has 13 amino acids. Germline V lookup: CDR1 SGHTA, CDR2 FQGNSA. The CDR3 is CASTGQFAGELFF. CDR3 coding DNA: TGTGCCAGCACCGGACAGTTCGCCGGGGAGCTGTTTTTT.

This clonotype showed up just a few times. This sequence joins TRBV12-3 or TRBV12-4 and TRBJ2-7; D may be TRBD2 (6 bases). The CDR3 is made up of 14 amino acids. V was pared by 5 bases and J by 1 base, with 12 bases between. DNA of the CDR3: TGTGCCAGCAGTGCAACCGGGGGATCCTACGAGCAGTACGTC. Translated: CASSATGGSYEQYV.

The chain joins TRBV27 to TRBJ1-2; perhaps TRBD1 as D (5 bases). Deletions cut 3 bases from V and 2 bases from J, with 13 bases between. The length of the CDR3 is 15 residues. The germline V gene has CDR1 MNHEY and CDR2 SMNVEV (reference sequence). CDR3 residues: CASSLSEPGNYGYTF. The CDR3 DNA reads TGTGCCAGCAGTTTGAGCGAACCAGGGAACTATGGCTACACCTTC.

This clonotype was picked up a small number of times. The genes are TRBV7-8 and TRBJ2-5; D remains unclear. Trimming shortened V by 6 bases and J by 5 bases, and 10 bases separated the two germline ends. There are 12 residues in the CDR3. Germline values: CDR1 SGHVS, CDR2 FQNEAQ. The CDR3 bases are TGTGCCAGCAGTTTTATCTCGGAGACCCAGTACTTC. It is translated as CASSFISETQYF.